The T cell receptor (beta chain) under discussion was sequenced for a study of early T cells in non-severe SARS-CoV-2 infection. Study-wide background: Chains from this unsorted whole-blood bulk RNA could not be paired. Study observations and caveats: The VDJdb matching leaned toward anti-spike CD8 responses and overlooked private and CD4 specificities.

Many counts were recorded for this clonotype. No antigen is known for it. Attachment of unique molecular identifiers to individual cDNA molecules was performed. TCRdb re-derived calls from the 5' RACE reads in MiXCR, one entry per CDR3 protein. The top ten hold 6.8% of the sample, which has tens of thousands of distinct CDR3 sequences, around 6% seen once. Sequencing was done on a sample of whole blood. The clonotype originates from an adult who was a healthcare worker with PCR-confirmed SARS-CoV-2 infection or an uninfected control (not recorded which).

The CDR3 coding sequence is TGTGCTAGTGTCCCCGGGACTAGCAACACCGGGGAGCTGTTTTTT. Its protein product is CASVPGTSNTGELFF. The V and J genes are TRBV12-5 and TRBJ2-2, with TRBD2 matching 9 bases. The germline V gene encodes CDR1 LGHNT and CDR2 FRNRAP. This CDR3 is built from 15 residues. Trimming took 7 bases from V and 2 from J; bases not matched to a gene: 5.